Presented here are 22 T cell receptor beta chains from one specimen sequenced in a study of blood T cell repertoires in COVID-19. Clones were read by immunoSEQ multiplex PCR, and TCRdb kept only the in-frame ones, dropping some. The sample lists about 320,000 clones, 85% to 90% occurring once. The sequenced sample consisted of PBMCs or T cells enriched from blood (not recorded which). These receptors were collected from a woman aged 18-30 years who had recovered from COVID-19.

This clone has just one count. The CDR3 spells CASSRTGVLNSPLHF. In DNA, the CDR3 is TGTGCCAGCAGTAGGACAGGGGTCCTTAATTCACCCCTCCACTTT. This chain connects TRBV2 to TRBJ1-6; 9 positions agree with TRBD1. Germline CDR1 reads SNHLY; CDR2 reads FYNNEI. This CDR3 has 15 residues. V dropped 5 bases and J dropped 6; count of bases not matched to a gene: 5.

This chain uses TRBV30 with TRBJ2-4; D is perhaps TRBD1 (6 bases). Deletions cut 5 bases from V and 7 bases from J, with 9 bases between. In germline, CDR1 is GTSNPN, CDR2 SVGIG (reference sequence). The CDR3 runs to 11 residues. The chain's CDR3 is CAWGTGNIQYF. CDR3 nucleotides: TGTGCCTGGGGTACAGGGAACATTCAGTACTTC.

This clone was seen just once. The rearrangement links TRBV5-5 to TRBJ2-3, with 8 bases lining up with TRBD1. J lost 3 bases, V lost 4 bases, and 7 bases had no gene match. The CDR3 is 15 residues long. The germline CDR1 and CDR2 sequences are SGHKS and YYEKEE (reference sequence). The CDR3 here is CASSRTGGRTDTQYF. DNA of the CDR3: TGTGCCAGCAGCCGAACAGGGGGACGGACAGATACGCAGTATTTT.

This clone was recorded once. This rearrangement joins TRBV30 to TRBJ1-2; 9 bases agree with TRBD1. With V trimmed by 1 base and J by 0 bases, 12 bases remained unmatched. CDR3 length equals 18 residues. Germline assignment: CDR1 GTSNPN and CDR2 SVGIG (reference sequence). The CDR3 reads CAWSEGQGTPPSNYGYTF. The CDR3 nucleotides are TGTGCCTGGAGTGAGGGACAGGGCACGCCGCCCTCTAACTATGGCTACACCTTC. The full variable domain, rest sourced from reference TRBV30 and TRBJ1-2, is SQTIHQWPATLVQPVGSPLSLECTVEGTSNPNLYWYRQAAGRGLQLLFYSVGIGQISSEVPQNLSASRPQDRQFILSSKKLLLSDSGFYLCAWSEGQGTPPSNYGYTFGSGTRLTVV.

This chain connects TRBV2 to TRBJ2-5, with 8 positions matching TRBD2. The CDR3 spans 13 residues. Losses at the gene ends were 10 bases for V and 1 base for J; bases not matched to a gene: 5. Germline V lookup: CDR1 SNHLY, CDR2 FYNNEI. The CDR3 DNA is TGTGCCACCTCACTAGCGGTCCAAGAGACCCAGTACTTC. This gives the protein CATSLAVQETQYF.

This chain connects TRBV12-2 to TRBJ1-3. TRBV12-2 is a listed pseudogene. The CDR3 spans 16 residues. CDR3 protein: CASRPERGAAGNTIYF. CDR3 in DNA: TGTGCAAGTCGCCCGGAGCGGGGGGCCGCTGGAAACACCATATATTTT.

The gene calls are TRBV2 and TRBJ1-2, with unresolved D. The germline V and J ends were trimmed by 8 bases and 4 bases, with 8 bases remaining between them. This CDR3 has 11 residues. Germline-derived CDR1 and CDR2 are SNHLY and FYNNEI. The CDR3 region has the DNA TGTGCCAGCGTCTGGCTCTATGGCTACACCTTC. Protein: CASVWLYGYTF.

This chain connects TRBV18 to TRBJ1-1; perhaps TRBD1 as D (6 bases). The germline gives CDR1 KGHSH, CDR2 LQKENI. Trimming left V 3 bases short and J 0 bases short, with 11 bases between. This CDR3 spans 15 amino acids. Written as DNA, the CDR3 is TGTGCCAGCTCACCGCGGGGGGACATGAACACTGAAGCTTTCTTT. This gives the protein CASSPRGDMNTEAFF.

This clone came up once. The chain is built from TRBV19 and TRBJ1-5, with 8 bases fitting TRBD1. Unmatched junction bases numbered 4, after V lost 4 bases and J lost 2 bases. Germline V gene lookup returns CDR1 LNHDA and CDR2 SQIVND (reference sequence). The CDR3 is made up of 15 amino acids. The CDR3 is CASSTGGGGNQPQHF. CDR3 sequence (DNA): TGTGCCAGTAGTACAGGGGGCGGCGGCAATCAGCCCCAGCATTTT.

This sequence joins TRBV5-6 and TRBJ2-2; 9 positions agree with TRBD1. The CDR3 contains 15 residues. V dropped 3 bases and J dropped 3; count of bases not matched to a gene: 3. From germline, CDR1 is SGHDT and CDR2 YYEEEE. The CDR3 loop reads CASSYGTGHTGELFF. The CDR3 DNA is TGTGCCAGCAGCTACGGGACAGGGCACACCGGGGAGCTGTTTTTT.

V is TRBV18 and J is TRBJ1-3, with 7 bases identical to TRBD1. J gave up 0 bases and V 5 bases, and 4 bases lay outside the gene matches. Germline CDR1 KGHSH, CDR2 LQKENI. The CDR3 loop spans 15 amino acids. DNA for the CDR3: TGTGCCAGCTCATCTGGACAGGACTCTGGAAACACCATATATTTT. Its protein product is CASSSGQDSGNTIYF.

The gene calls are TRBV4-1 and TRBJ2-3; TRBD1 matches 7 bases. This CDR3 region has 17 residues. Germline V gives CDR1 MGHRA, CDR2 YSYEKL. The V and J ends lost 4 bases and 6 bases, in that order; junction bases with no gene match: 16. CDR3 sequence: CASSRQGVGTLGDTQYF. The CDR3 DNA sequence: TGCGCCAGCAGCCGCCAGGGGGTCGGGACCTTAGGGGATACGCAGTATTTT.

V is TRBV28 and J is TRBJ1-2; D not resolved. V was shortened by 5 bases and J by 8 bases, with 21 bases between the two germline ends. Germline V gene sequence: CDR1 MDHEN, CDR2 SYDVKM. This CDR3 has 15 amino acids. The CDR3 protein is CASSPAAGWGKGYTF. CDR3 bases: TGTGCCAGCAGTCCAGCGGCAGGCTGGGGAAAGGGCTACACCTTC.

The chain recombines TRBV15 with TRBJ1-3, with a weak D call TRBD1 (6 bases). Between the trimmed V and J ends, which lost 0 bases and 6 bases, there was a span of 9 bases. The CDR3 runs to 14 residues. Germline values: CDR1 LNHNV, CDR2 YYDKDF (reference sequence). DNA for the CDR3: TGTGCCACCAGCAGAGACAGGGGCGAAAACACCATATATTTT. Protein sequence: CATSRDRGENTIYF.

This sequence joins TRBV6-5 and TRBJ1-1; D possibly corresponds to TRBD1 (5 bases). V lost 2 bases and J lost 5, with 12 bases in between. The CDR3 totals 14 residues. Germline lookup yields CDR1 MNHEY and CDR2 SVGAGI. DNA for the CDR3: TGTGCCAGCAGTTACGGGGGAGGGGAGACTGAAGCTTTCTTT. It yields the protein CASSYGGGETEAFF.

The chain links TRBV7-8 to TRBJ2-1; 9 nucleotides align to TRBD1. The CDR3 length is 17 residues. The V and J ends lost 3 bases and 3 bases, in that order; junction bases with no gene match: 9. The germline V gene encodes CDR1 SGHVS and CDR2 FQNEAQ. The DNA for the CDR3 is TGTGCCAGCAGCTTGCGGGACAGGGAAGGCGGCTACAATGAGCAGTTCTTC. This gives the protein CASSLRDREGGYNEQFF.

V gene TRBV11-2 combines with J gene TRBJ1-2; D uncertain. Germline V gives CDR1 SGHAT, CDR2 FQNNGV. This CDR3 region has 13 residues. Trimming stripped 6 bases from V and 0 bases from J, with 8 bases between. The CDR3 sequence is CASRHISNYGYTF. In nucleotides, the CDR3 is TGTGCCAGCAGGCACATATCTAACTATGGCTACACCTTC. Drawing the rest from reference TRBV11-2 and TRBJ1-2, the complete variable domain is EAGVAQSPRYKIIEKRQSVAFWCNPISGHATLYWYQQILGQGPKLLIQFQNNGVVDDSQLPKDRFSAERLKGVDSTLKIQPAKLEDSAVYLCASRHISNYGYTFGSGTRLTVV.

The chain links TRBV27 to TRBJ2-6; TRBD1 aligns across 8 bases. Per the germline V gene, CDR1 is MNHEY and CDR2 is SMNVEV (reference sequence). V shed 4 bases, J shed 0 bases, and the junction held 8 bases outside the gene matches. This CDR3 comprises 18 residues. CDR3 sequence reads: CASSSPGTGSSGANVLTF. As DNA, the CDR3 is TGTGCCAGCAGTTCTCCCGGGACAGGCTCCTCTGGGGCCAACGTCCTGACTTTC.

The chain uses TRBV28 and TRBJ2-7, with no clear D. Germline CDR1 reads MDHEN; CDR2 reads SYDVKM. The CDR3 is 15 amino acids. Trimming cost V 7 bases and J 0 bases, with 16 bases left between them. CDR3 sequence (DNA): TGTGCCAGCACCCCAATCCGGAGTAACTCCTACGAGCAGTACTTC. Its protein is CASTPIRSNSYEQYF. Full variable domain (outside the CDR3, taken from reference TRBV28 and TRBJ2-7): DVKVTQSSRYLVKRTGEKVFLECVQDMDHENMFWYRQDPGLGLRLIYFSYDVKMKEKGDIPEGYSVSREKKERFSLILESASTNQTSMYLCASTPIRSNSYEQYFGPGTRLTVT.

The V gene is TRBV11-2, the J gene TRBJ1-5; D remains ambiguous. There are 16 residues in the CDR3. The V end lost 5 bases, the J end lost 6 bases, and 20 bases lay between the germline ends. Germline V lookup: CDR1 SGHAT, CDR2 FQNNGV. CDR3 protein: CASSAEGRGRRQPQHF. The CDR3 DNA follows: TGTGCCAGCAGCGCAGAAGGACGGGGAAGGCGTCAGCCCCAGCATTTT.

The chain recombines TRBV7-9 with TRBJ2-7; tentatively, D is TRBD2 (7 bases). The V end was cut by 5 bases, the J end by 4 bases, with 12 bases between. Germline values: CDR1 SEHNR, CDR2 FQNEAQ (reference sequence). The CDR3 consists of 13 residues. Here the CDR3 reads CASSRGGGYEQYF. CDR3 DNA: TGTGCCAGCAGCCGGGGAGGGGGTTACGAGCAGTACTTC.

This sequence joins TRBV30 and TRBJ1-4, with D possibly being TRBD1 (5 bases). The germline V gene encodes CDR1 GTSNPN and CDR2 SVGIG (reference sequence). CDR3 size: 14 residues. V dropped 1 base and J dropped 4 bases, with 10 bases sitting between them. Written as DNA, the CDR3 is TGTGCCTGGAGTGACTCCAGGGATAATGAAAAACTGTTTTTT. Its translation is CAWSDSRDNEKLFF.